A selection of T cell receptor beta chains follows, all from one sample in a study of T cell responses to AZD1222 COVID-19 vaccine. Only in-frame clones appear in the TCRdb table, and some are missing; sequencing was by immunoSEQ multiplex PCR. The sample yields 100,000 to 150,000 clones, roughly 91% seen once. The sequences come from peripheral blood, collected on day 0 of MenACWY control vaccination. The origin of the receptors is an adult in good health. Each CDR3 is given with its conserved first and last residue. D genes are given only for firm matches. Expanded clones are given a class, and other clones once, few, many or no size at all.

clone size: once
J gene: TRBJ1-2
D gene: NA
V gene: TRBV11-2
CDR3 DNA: TGTGCCAGCAACACCGCCACTACAGGACAGAATTTTAACTATGGCTACACCTTC
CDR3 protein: CASNTATTGQNFNYGYTF

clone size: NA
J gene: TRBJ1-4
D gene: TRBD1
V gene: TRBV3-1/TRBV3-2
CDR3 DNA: TGTGCCAGCAGCCTGAGGACAGGATTCAATGAAAAACTGTTTTTT
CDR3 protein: CASSLRTGFNEKLFF

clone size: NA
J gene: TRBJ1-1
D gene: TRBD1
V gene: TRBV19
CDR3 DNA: TGTGCCAGTAGTTTGGGACAGGGGCTCACTGAAGCTTTCTTT
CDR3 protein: CASSLGQGLTEAFF

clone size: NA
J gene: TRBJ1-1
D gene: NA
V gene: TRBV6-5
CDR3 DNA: TGTGCCAGCAAATTGGGGGGGATGAACACTGAAGCTTTCTTT
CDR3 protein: CASKLGGMNTEAFF

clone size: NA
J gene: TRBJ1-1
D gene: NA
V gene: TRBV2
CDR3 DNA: TGTGCCAGCAGTGATGGCAGGGGTTACACTGAAGCTTTCTTT
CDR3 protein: CASSDGRGYTEAFF

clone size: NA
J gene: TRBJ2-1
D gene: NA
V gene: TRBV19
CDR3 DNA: TGTGCCAGTAAAGTAACGGGGGCAAGCTCCTACAATGAGCAGTTCTTC
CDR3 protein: CASKVTGASSYNEQFF

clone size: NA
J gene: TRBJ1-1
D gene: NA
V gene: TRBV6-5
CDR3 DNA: TGTGCCAGCAGTTTGACAGAGAACACTGAAGCTTTCTTT
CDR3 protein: CASSLTENTEAFF

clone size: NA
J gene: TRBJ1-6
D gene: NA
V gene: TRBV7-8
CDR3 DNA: TGTGCCAGCAGCTTAGAGACAGCCTATAATTCACCCCTCCACTTT
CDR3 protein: CASSLETAYNSPLHF

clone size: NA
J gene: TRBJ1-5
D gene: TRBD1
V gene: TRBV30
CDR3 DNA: TGTGCCTGGAGTGTAAGGGACAGGGACGATCAGCCCCAGCATTTT
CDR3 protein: CAWSVRDRDDQPQHF

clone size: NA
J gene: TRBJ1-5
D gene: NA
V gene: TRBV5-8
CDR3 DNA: TGTGCCAGCAGCACACAGGTTCATAGCAATCAGCCCCAGCATTTT
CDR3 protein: CASSTQVHSNQPQHF

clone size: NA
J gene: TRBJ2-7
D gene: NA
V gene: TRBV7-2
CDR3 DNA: TGTGCCAGCGGTAGCGCCAGGACTAACGAGCAGTACTTC
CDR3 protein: CASGSARTNEQYF

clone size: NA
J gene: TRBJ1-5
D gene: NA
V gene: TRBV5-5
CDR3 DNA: TGTGCCAGCAGCCTAGGGCTCAATCAGCCCCAGCATTTT
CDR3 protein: CASSLGLNQPQHF

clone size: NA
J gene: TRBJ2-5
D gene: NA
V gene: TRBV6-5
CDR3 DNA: TGTGCCAGCCTAGACAGGTACCAAGGGACCCAGTACTTC
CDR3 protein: CASLDRYQGTQYF

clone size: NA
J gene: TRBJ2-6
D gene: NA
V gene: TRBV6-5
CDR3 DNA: TGTGCCAGCAGTTCTGACAGGCTAGCTGGGGCCAACGTCCTGACTTTC
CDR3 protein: CASSSDRLAGANVLTF

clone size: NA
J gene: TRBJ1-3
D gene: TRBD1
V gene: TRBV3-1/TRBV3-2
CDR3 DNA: TGTGCCAGCAGCCCACAGACAGGGTCGTCTGGAAACACCATATATTTT
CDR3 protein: CASSPQTGSSGNTIYF

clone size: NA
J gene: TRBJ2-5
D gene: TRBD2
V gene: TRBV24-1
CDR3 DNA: TGTGCCACCAGTAGCGGGGACCAAGAGACCCAGTACTTC
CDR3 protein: CATSSGDQETQYF

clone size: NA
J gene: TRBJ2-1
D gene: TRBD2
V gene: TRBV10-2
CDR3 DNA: TGCGCCAGCACGGCTAGCGGGAGTATGAATGAGCAGTTCTTC
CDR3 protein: CASTASGSMNEQFF

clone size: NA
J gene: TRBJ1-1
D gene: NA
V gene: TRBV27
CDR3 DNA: TGTGCCAGCAGCGCCAACAGCTGGGGGAGTGGCACTGAAGCTTTCTTT
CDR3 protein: CASSANSWGSGTEAFF

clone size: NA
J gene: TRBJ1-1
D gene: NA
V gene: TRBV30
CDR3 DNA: TGTGCCTGGAGGGACCGAATTGAAGCTTTCTTT
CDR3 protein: CAWRDRIEAFF

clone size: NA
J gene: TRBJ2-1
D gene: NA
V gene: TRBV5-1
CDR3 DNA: TGCGCCAGCAGCTTGCCCAGCTCCTACAATGAGCAGTTCTTC
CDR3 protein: CASSLPSSYNEQFF

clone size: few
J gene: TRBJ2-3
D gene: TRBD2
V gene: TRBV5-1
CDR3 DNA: TGCGCCAGCTGGGGGCAAGGAGCGGGAGGAGCAGATACGCAGTATTTT
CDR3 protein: CASWGQGAGGADTQYF

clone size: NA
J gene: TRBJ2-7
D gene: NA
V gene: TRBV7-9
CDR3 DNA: TGTGCCAGCAGCCCCCGGGGCACCTCCTACGAGCAGTACTTC
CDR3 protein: CASSPRGTSYEQYF

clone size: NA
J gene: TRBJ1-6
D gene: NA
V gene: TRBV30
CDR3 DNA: TGTGCCTGGAGTATCGCCGACACACCCCTCCACTTT
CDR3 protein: CAWSIADTPLHF

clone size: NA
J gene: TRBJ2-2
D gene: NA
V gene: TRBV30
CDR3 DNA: TGTGCCTGGAGTGCCACCAGGGATACCGGGGAGCTGTTTTTT
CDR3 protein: CAWSATRDTGELFF

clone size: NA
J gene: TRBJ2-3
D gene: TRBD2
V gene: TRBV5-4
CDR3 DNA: TGTGCCAGCCATACCGTACGGGAGGTACAGGATACGCAGTATTTT
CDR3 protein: CASHTVREVQDTQYF

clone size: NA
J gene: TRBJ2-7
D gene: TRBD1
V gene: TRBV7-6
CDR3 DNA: TGTGCCAGCAGCACAATCCGGGACAGGGGAGACTACGAGCAGTACTTC
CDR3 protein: CASSTIRDRGDYEQYF

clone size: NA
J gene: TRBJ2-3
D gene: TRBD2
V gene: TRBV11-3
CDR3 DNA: TGTGCCAGCAGCTTAGGCGACCAACTAGCGGGGGTAAAAGCTTTT
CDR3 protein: CASSLGDQLAGVKAF

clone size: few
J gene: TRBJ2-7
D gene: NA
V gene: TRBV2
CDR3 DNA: TGTGCCAGCAGTCTGGACACTTACGAGCAGTACTTC
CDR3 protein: CASSLDTYEQYF

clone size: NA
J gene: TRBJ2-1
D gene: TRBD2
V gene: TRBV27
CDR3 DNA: TGTGCCAGCAGTTTAGTCCTAGCGGGAGGTCTCCGATGGCAGCAGTTCTTC
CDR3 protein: CASSLVLAGGLRWQQFF

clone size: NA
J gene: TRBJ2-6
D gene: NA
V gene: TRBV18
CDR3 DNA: TGTGCCAGCTCTACCGGGTCCCCTTTTAGTGGGGCCAACGTCCTGACTTTC
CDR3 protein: CASSTGSPFSGANVLTF

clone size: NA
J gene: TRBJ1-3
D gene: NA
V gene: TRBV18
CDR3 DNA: TGTGCCAGCTCACCGGGACCGAGTAGCTCTGGAAACACCATATATTTT
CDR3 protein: CASSPGPSSSGNTIYF

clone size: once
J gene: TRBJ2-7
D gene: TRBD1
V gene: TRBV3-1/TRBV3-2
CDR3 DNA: TGTGCCAGCAGCACCCGGGACAGACTAATCTACGAGCAGTACTTC
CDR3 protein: CASSTRDRLIYEQYF

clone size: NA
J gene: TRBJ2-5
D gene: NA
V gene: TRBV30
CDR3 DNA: TGTGCGTGCTCGGCCCTACAGGGAGAGACCCAGTACTTC
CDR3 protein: CACSALQGETQYF

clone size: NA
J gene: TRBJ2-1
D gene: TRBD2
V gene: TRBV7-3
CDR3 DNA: TGTGCCAGCAGCCTTTTAGCGGGAGTGCGGAATGAGCAGTTCTTC
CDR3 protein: CASSLLAGVRNEQFF

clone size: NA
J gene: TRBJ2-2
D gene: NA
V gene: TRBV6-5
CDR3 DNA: TGTGCCAGCAGTTACTCGAGGGCGGGACCCGGGGAGCTGTTTTTT
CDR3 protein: CASSYSRAGPGELFF

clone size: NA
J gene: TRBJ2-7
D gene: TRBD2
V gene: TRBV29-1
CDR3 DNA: TGCAGCGTTGGGGGACTAGCGGGGTCCTACGAGCAGTACTTC
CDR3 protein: CSVGGLAGSYEQYF

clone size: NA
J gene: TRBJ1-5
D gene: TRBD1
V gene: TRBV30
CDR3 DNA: TGTGCCTATGGACAGGGCAATCAGCCCCAGCATTTT
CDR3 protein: CAYGQGNQPQHF

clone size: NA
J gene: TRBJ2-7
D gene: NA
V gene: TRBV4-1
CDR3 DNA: TGCGCCAGCAGCCAAGTTGGTCCAGGGTCAAAGTACGAGCAGTACTTC
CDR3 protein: CASSQVGPGSKYEQYF

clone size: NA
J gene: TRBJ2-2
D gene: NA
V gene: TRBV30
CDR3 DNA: TGTGCCTGGAGTGTACGGGTTTCCGGGGAGCTGTTTTTT
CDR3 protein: CAWSVRVSGELFF

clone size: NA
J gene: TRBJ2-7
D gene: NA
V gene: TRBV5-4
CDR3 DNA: TGTGCCAGCAGCTTGGACCTAGCACCCTACGAGCAGTACTTC
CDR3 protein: CASSLDLAPYEQYF

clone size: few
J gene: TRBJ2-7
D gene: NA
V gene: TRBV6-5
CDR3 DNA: TGTGCCAGCATCGGGGGATCCTACGAGCAGTACTTC
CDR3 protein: CASIGGSYEQYF

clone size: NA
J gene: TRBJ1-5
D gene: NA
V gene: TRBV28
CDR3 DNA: TGTGCCAGCAGCCCCGACAGAACAAATCAGCCCCAGCATTTT
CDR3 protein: CASSPDRTNQPQHF

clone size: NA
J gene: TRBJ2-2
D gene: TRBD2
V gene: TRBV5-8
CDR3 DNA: TGTGCCAGCAGCTTTAGCGGGAGGGCCTCCGGGGAGCTGTTTTTT
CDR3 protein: CASSFSGRASGELFF

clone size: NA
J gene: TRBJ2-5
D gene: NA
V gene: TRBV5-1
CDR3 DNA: TGCGCCAGCACTTGGGCGCAAGAGACCCAGTACTTC
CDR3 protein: CASTWAQETQYF

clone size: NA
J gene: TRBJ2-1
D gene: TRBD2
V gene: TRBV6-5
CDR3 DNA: TGTGCCAGCAGCACGAGGACTAGCGGGAGTCGGGAGCAGTTCTTC
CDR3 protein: CASSTRTSGSREQFF

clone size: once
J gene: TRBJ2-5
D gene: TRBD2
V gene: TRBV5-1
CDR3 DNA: TGCGCCAGCAGCTTGGCCCGGTGGGAGGGAGAGACCCAGTACTTC
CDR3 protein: CASSLARWEGETQYF

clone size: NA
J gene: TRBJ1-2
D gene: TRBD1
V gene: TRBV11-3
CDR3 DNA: TGTGCCAGCAGCAGCGGACAGGGGATTGGCGGCTACACCTTC
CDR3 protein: CASSSGQGIGGYTF

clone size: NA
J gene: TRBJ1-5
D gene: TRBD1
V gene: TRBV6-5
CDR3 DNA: TGTGCCAGCAGCCTTGACAGGGTTGATCAGCCCCAGCATTTT
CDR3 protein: CASSLDRVDQPQHF

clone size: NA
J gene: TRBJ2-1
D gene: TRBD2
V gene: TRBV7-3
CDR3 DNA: TGTGCCAGCAGCTTAAATGCTCAGACTAGCGGGAGTCATAATGAGCAGTTCTTC
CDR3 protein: CASSLNAQTSGSHNEQFF

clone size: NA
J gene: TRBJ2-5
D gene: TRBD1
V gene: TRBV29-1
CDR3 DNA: TGCAGCGTTAACAGGGGATCTTGGGCCCAGTACTTC
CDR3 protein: CSVNRGSWAQYF

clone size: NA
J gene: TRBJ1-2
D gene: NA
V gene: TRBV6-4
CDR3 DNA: TGTGCCAGCAGTGACTCAGGGGAAGGTGGCTACACCTTC
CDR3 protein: CASSDSGEGGYTF

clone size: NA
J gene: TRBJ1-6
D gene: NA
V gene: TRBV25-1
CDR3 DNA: TGTGCCAGCAGTGATACCCAAAACCTTTCACCCCTCCACTTT
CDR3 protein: CASSDTQNLSPLHF

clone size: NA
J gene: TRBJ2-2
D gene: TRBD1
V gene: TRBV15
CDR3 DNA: TGTGCCACCAGCAGGGGGGGACAGGGAGTACCTTTACACAACCTGGAGTTTGGGGAGCTGTTTTTT
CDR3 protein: CATSRGGQGVPLHNLEFGELFF

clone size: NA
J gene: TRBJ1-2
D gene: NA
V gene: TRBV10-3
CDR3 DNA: TGTGCCATCAGTGAGCCTTCACCCGGGATCAACAAGGGGTACTATGGCTACACCTTC
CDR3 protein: CAISEPSPGINKGYYGYTF

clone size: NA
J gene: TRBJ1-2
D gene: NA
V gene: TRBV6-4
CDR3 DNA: TGTGCCAGCAGTGACTCTTACCATGTTTGGGGGACTTCGGGCTACACCTTC
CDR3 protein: CASSDSYHVWGTSGYTF

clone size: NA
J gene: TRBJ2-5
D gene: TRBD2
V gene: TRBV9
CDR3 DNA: TGTGCCAGCAGCGTGGGAGCGGGAGGGCTGGAAGAGACCCAGTACTTC
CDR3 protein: CASSVGAGGLEETQYF

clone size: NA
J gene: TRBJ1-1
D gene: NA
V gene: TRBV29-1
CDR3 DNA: TGCAGCGTTGGTGGGCAGGTCCCGGGAGAAGCTTTCTTT
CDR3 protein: CSVGGQVPGEAFF

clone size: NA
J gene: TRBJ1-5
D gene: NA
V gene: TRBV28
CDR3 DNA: TGTGCCAGCAGTTTATCGAGGGGAGTATATCAGCCCCAGCATTTT
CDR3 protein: CASSLSRGVYQPQHF